Listed here is a single T cell receptor (beta chain). The target antigen is unknown. The CDR3 runs 15 residues. The V and J ends lost 6 bases and 3 bases, in that order; junction bases with no gene match: 5. The germline V gene has CDR1 MNHEY and CDR2 SVGAGI. Profiling relied on immunoSEQ multiplex PCR, and the TCRdb table lists in-frame clones only, not all of them. The sample yields millions of clones, over 85% seen once. The data belong to a study of shared clonotypes between healthy human individuals. Study-level results: Only a few donors were included, so the genetic and exposure-history diversity represented was limited.

The sequenced sample consisted of naive CD4+ T cells sorted from blood. Subset defined: CD45RA+ positively selected. The V and J genes are TRBV6-5 and TRBJ2-1; 10 positions match TRBD2. The TCR was taken from a man between 18 and 29 years old in good health. CDR3 nucleotides: TGTGCCAGCAGAAGCAGCGGGGGGGACTACAATGAGCAGTTCTTC. This translates into CASRSSGGDYNEQFF.